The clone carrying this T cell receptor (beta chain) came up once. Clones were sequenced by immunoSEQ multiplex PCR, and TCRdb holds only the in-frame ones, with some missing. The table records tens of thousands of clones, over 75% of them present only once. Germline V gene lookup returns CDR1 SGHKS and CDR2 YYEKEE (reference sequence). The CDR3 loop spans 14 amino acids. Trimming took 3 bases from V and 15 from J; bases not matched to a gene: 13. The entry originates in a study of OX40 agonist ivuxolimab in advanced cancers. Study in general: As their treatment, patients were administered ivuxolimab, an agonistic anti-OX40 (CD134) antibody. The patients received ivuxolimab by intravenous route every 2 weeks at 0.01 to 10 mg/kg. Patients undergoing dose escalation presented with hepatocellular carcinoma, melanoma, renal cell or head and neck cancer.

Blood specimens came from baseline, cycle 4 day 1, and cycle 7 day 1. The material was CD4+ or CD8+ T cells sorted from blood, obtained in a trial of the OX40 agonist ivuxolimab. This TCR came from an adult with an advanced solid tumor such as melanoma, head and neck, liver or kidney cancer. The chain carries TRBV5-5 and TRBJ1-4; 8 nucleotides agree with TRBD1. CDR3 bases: TGTGCCAGCAGCTCCCACCACCTGGACAGGGAAATGTTTTTT. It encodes CASSSHHLDREMFF.